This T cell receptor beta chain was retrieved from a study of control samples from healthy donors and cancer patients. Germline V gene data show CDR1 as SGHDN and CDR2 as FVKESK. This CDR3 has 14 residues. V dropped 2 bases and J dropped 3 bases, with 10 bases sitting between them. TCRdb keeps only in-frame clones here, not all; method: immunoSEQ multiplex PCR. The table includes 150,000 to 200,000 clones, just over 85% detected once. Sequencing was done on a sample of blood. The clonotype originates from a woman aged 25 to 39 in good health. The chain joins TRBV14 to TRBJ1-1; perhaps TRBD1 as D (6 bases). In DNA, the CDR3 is TGTGCCAGCAGCCAATTATCAGGGGACACTGAAGCTTTCTTT. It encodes CASSQLSGDTEAFF.